This T cell receptor beta chain was identified during a study of human T cells and chemical hapten exposure. About the research overall: There were per-sample TCR yield variations, arising mainly from small pooled library volume differences.

This clonotype was seen many times. Unique molecular identifiers were linked by the library to individual cDNA molecules. Original analysis: Sample-level TCR yields exhibited a median of approximately 88,000, with a range of 23,224 to 690,600. TCRdb analysed the 5' RACE reads with MiXCR anew, one entry per CDR3 protein. Clone size and V and J calls follow TCRdb, not the original study. The table shows about 80,000 distinct CDR3 sequences, with about 8% occurring only once. Total RNA was extracted from unfractionated whole blood. This receptor was identified in a male donor in good health.

The CDR3 loop reads CASSRPGTGIAEAFF. The CDR3 DNA follows: TGTGCCAGCAGTCGTCCCGGGACAGGGATCGCTGAAGCTTTCTTT. The genes are TRBV2 and TRBJ1-1; 9 nucleotides align to TRBD1. From germline, CDR1 is SNHLY and CDR2 FYNNEI. CDR3 length: 15 residues. The junction had 10 bases not matched to a gene; V was cut back by 5 bases and J by 6 bases.